The source of this TCR beta chain is a study of cytomegalovirus exposure and HLA in healthy donors. Broader study findings: Cytomegalovirus-associated TCR beta chains were listed, numbering some 180. No immune exposure information besides CMV serostatus was available.

The PCR contained 60 Vbeta and 13 Jbeta primers. Generated by immunoSEQ multiplex PCR, the TCRdb table keeps only in-frame clones and is missing some. The table records under 200,000 clones, 75% of them present only once. As for this clone: Its antigen is not identified.

This receptor was taken from a woman between 40 and 50 years old in good health and CMV-seropositive. The sample was PBMCs.

CDR3 sequence: CASSYSSLATNTEAFF. CDR3 nucleotides: TGTGCCAGCAGTTACTCATCCCTCGCAACTAACACTGAAGCTTTCTTT. J is TRBJ1-1 and V is TRBV6-5; D remains unclear. This CDR3 region has 16 residues. Germline V lookup: CDR1 MNHEY, CDR2 SVGAGI. The V gene lost 0 bases and the J gene lost 2 bases, with 13 bases spanning the gap.